This entry concerns a single T cell receptor beta chain. The table lists this clonotype with many counts. Which antigen it targets is not known. No base quality values were provided; no much bigger clone lies one nucleotide off. The germline V gene (reference sequence) sets CDR1 to GTSNPN and CDR2 to SVGIG. The CDR3 has 14 amino acids, counting the end cysteine and phenylalanine. Of all the DNA, just the CDR3 is kept, 42 bases in frame from base 1. The junction shows trimming of 7 bases on V and 1 base on J, and the gene matches do not reach 3 bases of it. The sample originates from a study of T cells in Graves' hyperthyroidism and ophthalmopathy (dated by TCRdb to the late 2010s). As for the study more broadly: Peripheral blood was collected at initial diagnosis, before any treatment. The approximately 100 discovery patients were randomly split 7:3 into training and test sets. TCR Vbeta CDR3 sequencing of roughly 140 peripheral blood samples (fewer than 45 ophthalmopathy, 75 hyperthyroidism and around 17 progressor patients) is reported in the paper. Prospective prediction of ophthalmopathy was tested in an independent validation cohort of 18 to 20 hyperthyroidism patients and 17 patients who later progressed to ophthalmopathy. A discovery cohort of roughly 100 patients, roughly 40 with Graves' ophthalmopathy and approximately 55 with stable Graves' hyperthyroidism, was used to find distinguishing TCR V-J signatures. After blood sampling, hyperthyroidism patients were treated with methimazole at a starting dose of 30 mg daily, and ophthalmopathy patients were treated with high-dose intravenous methylprednisolone. The study also compared thyroid tissue and blood T-cell repertoires from more than 5 Graves' hyperthyroidism patients.

Amplification of TCR beta CDR3 regions was carried out from RNA transcripts. The first round of RT-PCR for the TCR CDR3 was performed with the HTBI primer set and the Qiagen OneStep RT-PCR kit. The libraries were constructed in a second round of multiplex PCR and then size-selected and purified. Sequencing of the libraries was done on an Illumina HiSeq2000 using paired-end 100 bp reads. The paper's data handling went like this. SOAPnuke was used to process the raw data, with reads discarded if the reads contained adapters or uncalled bases, had a mean Phred below 15, or lacked an exact constant-primer or identifier match. COPE v1.2.5 was used to merge the high-quality paired reads, and each unique nucleotide sequence was defined as a clonotype. MiTCR v1.1 was used to align clonotypes to the IMGT TRBV, TRBD and TRBJ reference segments. The analysis was restricted to V-J combinations with a frequency above 0.0001, which together covered around 99% of the repertoires. A TCS score was defined as the ratio of F50 (clonal expansion) to E x V (chaos), with BLOSUM62-based TCRdist applied between CDR3 peptides within each V-J. Welch's t-statistics and random forest reduced fewer than 600 V-J features to about 12, which were used in a naive Bayes classifier (R e1071). Clones were called with MiXCR by TCRdb after fastp trimmed the public reads at Q25, and only in-frame beta chains were retained. Rows with a matching CDR3 protein are joined into one entry that keeps the most common DNA and genes. The V and J calls were not made by the authors but by TCRdb's processing. The sample contains fewer than 750,000 distinct CDR3 sequences, roughly 15% of them found a single time. Approximately 13% of the sample is taken by the ten largest.

The full study reports these points: No statistical method was used to set the sample size in advance, and investigators knew the group allocation. In validation, the model predicted progression to ophthalmopathy with just under 71% sensitivity and around 72% specificity, a median of 6.5 months before onset. A model built on a 13 V-J signature distinguished ophthalmopathy from stable hyperthyroidism, reaching 85% to 90% sensitivity and about 81% specificity in cross-validation and 80%/75% in testing. Most expanded thyroid clonotypes (frequency above 0.001) were also found in blood, which suggests that blood repertoires may mirror thyroid immune responses.

In the ophthalmopathy patients, disease was moderately to severely active, with a Clinical Activity Score of 3 or more, a NOSPECS grade of 4 or more, and a duration of less than 3 months. Patients with uncontrolled infections, other autoimmune diseases, pregnancy or lactation were excluded. Clinical symptoms, serum thyroxine and TRAb, thyroid ultrasound, and orbital computed tomography formed the basis for the diagnoses. PBMCs were isolated from approximately 10 ml of fresh peripheral blood by Ficoll-Paque density gradient centrifugation. Trizol reagent was used to extract total RNA, and RNA quality was then checked on an Agilent 2100 Bioanalyzer.

Here the chain combines TRBV30 and TRBJ2-6; 8 central nucleotides agree with TRBD1. Input material: blood. The TCR sequence derives from a woman in her forties or fifties with Graves' ophthalmopathy. The CDR3 amino acid sequence is: CASDRVSGANVLTF. The nucleotides read TGTGCCTCGGACAGGGTTTCTGGGGCCAACGTCCTGACTTTC.